The subject of this entry is one T cell receptor (beta chain). Authors' analysis steps: For nucleated cells, counts were estimated from reference gene primer amplification. This table comes from immunoSEQ multiplex PCR, and its TCRdb copy is limited to in-frame clones, with some not included. Clone size and V and J calls were adopted from that table, with D and trimming inferred from the DNA. Altogether approximately 300,000 clones are present, 80% to 90% being singletons, with the ten largest covering 8% to 13%. The data were taken from a study of blood T cell repertoires in COVID-19. Study context: COVID-19 samples from acute and convalescent phases originated in the United States, Italy and Spain. PBMCs, B-cell-depleted T cells, or T cells were the source of the cDNA or gDNA that made up the material.

Symptom resolution, clearance, or two negative PCRs marked donors in Cohort 3 as recovered. Sample: PBMCs or T cells enriched from blood (not recorded which). The TCR sequence derives from a woman between 18 and 29 years old who had recovered from COVID-19.

In nucleotides, the CDR3 is TGTGCCAGCAGTGAGCGGGGGCCATTCCTAGCCAAAAACATTCAGTACTTC. This gives the protein CASSERGPFLAKNIQYF. The chain recombines TRBV2 with TRBJ2-4, with D maybe TRBD2 (7 bases). Trimming shortened V by 3 bases and J by 0 bases, and 15 bases separated the two germline ends. The CDR3 sequence is 17 residues long. Germline V lookup: CDR1 SNHLY, CDR2 FYNNEI.